The rows below give T cell receptor beta chains drawn from one sample of a study of follicular helper T cells after annual influenza vaccination. The assay was immunoSEQ multiplex PCR, and TCRdb's table has in-frame clones only and misses some. The data hold 9,700 or so clones, with 83% observed a single time. The material was CXCR5- memory CD4+ T cells sorted from blood, obtained 7 days after influenza vaccination. These receptors were obtained from an adult who received the influenza vaccine. Both conserved end residues are part of each CDR3. The D gene is left open where the match is weak. Clone size appears in some rows only: once, few, many, or a class for an expanded clone.

NA	TRBV6-1	TRBJ2-4	NA	CASSEAGGFGAQNIQYF	TGTGCCAGCAGTGAAGCGGGGGGATTTGGGGCCCAAAACATTCAGTACTTC
NA	TRBV2	TRBJ2-3	NA	CASKGGGTDTQYF	TGTGCCAGCAAGGGGGGGGGCACAGATACGCAGTATTTT
NA	TRBV5-6	TRBJ1-2	NA	CASSYPGGVGYGYTF	TGTGCCAGCAGCTACCCCGGGGGGGTCGGCTATGGCTACACCTTC
once	TRBV5-5	TRBJ1-3	NA	CASSLAGQHSGNTIYF	TGTGCCAGCAGCTTGGCCGGACAGCACTCTGGAAACACCATATATTTT
NA	TRBV5-1	TRBJ2-1	TRBD1	CASSGGRWTGGLRSYNEQFF	TGCGCCAGCAGCGGGGGGCGGTGGACAGGGGGCCTCCGCTCCTACAATGAGCAGTTCTTC
NA	TRBV7-3	TRBJ2-2	TRBD2	CASSLTPQRGLGELFF	TGTGCCAGCAGCTTAACTCCCCAGCGGGGGCTCGGGGAGCTGTTTTTT
NA	TRBV10-3	TRBJ1-2	TRBD1	CAISAKDRGIFYTF	TGTGCCATCAGTGCTAAGGACAGGGGTATTTTCTACACCTTC
few	TRBV19	TRBJ1-1	NA	CASKLGWETEAFF	TGTGCCAGTAAATTAGGGTGGGAGACTGAAGCTTTCTTT
NA	TRBV29-1	TRBJ1-3	NA	CSVGPSSGNTIYF	TGCAGCGTTGGGCCTAGCTCTGGAAACACCATATATTTT
NA	TRBV4-3	TRBJ2-3	NA	CASSQEYGQGGTDTQYF	TGCGCCAGCAGCCAAGAATATGGGCAGGGCGGCACAGATACGCAGTATTTT
NA	TRBV7-2	TRBJ1-5	TRBD1	CASSLQGARQPQHF	TGTGCCAGCAGTTTACAGGGGGCAAGGCAGCCCCAGCATTTT
NA	TRBV4-1	TRBJ1-1	NA	CASSQIALGGAFF	TGCGCCAGCAGCCAGATCGCCCTCGGGGGAGCTTTCTTT
NA	TRBV9	TRBJ1-3	NA	CASSVASGNTIYF	TGTGCCAGCAGCGTAGCTTCCGGAAACACCATATATTTT
NA	TRBV6-5	TRBJ1-2	NA	CASSYSMRGPYGYTF	TGTGCCAGCAGTTACTCGATGAGAGGCCCGTATGGCTACACCTTC
NA	TRBV7-6	TRBJ1-1	TRBD1	CASSLGGNRGEAFF	TGTGCCAGCAGCTTAGGGGGAAACAGGGGCGAAGCTTTCTTT
NA	TRBV14	TRBJ1-4	TRBD1	CASSQKLGWTGDEKLFF	TGTGCCAGCAGCCAAAAGCTCGGTTGGACAGGGGATGAAAAACTGTTTTTT
NA	TRBV7-2	TRBJ2-7	NA	CASSLERGLEQYF	TGTGCCAGCAGCTTAGAACGGGGGCTCGAGCAGTACTTC
NA	TRBV7-7	TRBJ2-2	TRBD2	CASSLSLAANTGELFF	TGTGCTAGCAGCTTGTCCCTAGCGGCAAACACCGGGGAGCTGTTTTTT
NA	TRBV19	TRBJ2-4	NA	CASSIGASVAKNIQYF	TGTGCCAGTAGTATAGGGGCTAGCGTTGCCAAAAACATTCAGTACTTC
NA	TRBV2	TRBJ2-7	NA	CASREGPYEQYF	TGTGCCAGCAGGGAGGGCCCCTACGAGCAGTACTTC
NA	TRBV18	TRBJ1-4	NA	CASSPNRETNEKLFF	TGTGCCAGCTCACCAAACAGGGAAACTAATGAAAAACTGTTTTTT
NA	TRBV4-3	TRBJ1-6	NA	CASSQEAAVGNSPLHF	TGCGCCAGCAGCCAAGAAGCGGCTGTAGGTAATTCACCCCTCCACTTT
NA	TRBV19	TRBJ2-7	NA	CASSMAPSEQYF	TGTGCCAGTAGTATGGCACCTTCCGAGCAGTACTTC
NA	TRBV6-6	TRBJ2-7	NA	CASSYSAQGAYEQYF	TGTGCCAGCAGTTACTCGGCCCAGGGCGCCTACGAGCAGTACTTC
NA	TRBV5-1	TRBJ2-3	NA	CASSSSGGADTQYF	TGCGCCAGCAGCTCGTCGGGGGGCGCAGATACGCAGTATTTT
NA	TRBV18	TRBJ2-3	NA	CASSPNQGPTDTQYF	TGTGCCAGCTCACCTAACCAGGGCCCCACAGATACGCAGTATTTT
few	TRBV10-1	TRBJ1-5	TRBD1	CASSSRQGANQPQHF	TGCGCCAGCAGTTCTCGTCAGGGGGCCAATCAGCCCCAGCATTTT
NA	TRBV10-3	TRBJ1-1	NA	CAISVRGFEAFF	TGTGCCATCAGTGTCCGGGGTTTCGAAGCTTTCTTT
NA	TRBV11-2	TRBJ2-5	TRBD1	CASSWTGKETQYF	TGTGCCAGCAGCTGGACAGGGAAAGAGACCCAGTACTTC
NA	TRBV7-9	TRBJ2-3	NA	CASSSPGRVSFTDTQYF	TGTGCCAGCAGCTCACCGGGCAGGGTGAGTTTCACAGATACGCAGTATTTT
NA	TRBV27	TRBJ2-5	NA	CASCNRQETQYF	TGTGCCAGCTGTAACAGACAAGAGACCCAGTACTTC
NA	TRBV11-2	TRBJ1-3	NA	CASSWAAGNTIYF	TGTGCCAGCAGCTGGGCCGCCGGAAACACCATATATTTT
NA	TRBV7-2	TRBJ2-5	NA	CASSLAAGALETQYF	TGTGCCAGCAGCTTAGCGGCGGGGGCTCTGGAGACCCAGTACTTC
few	TRBV9	TRBJ1-1	TRBD1	CASSPRQGGNTEAFF	TGTGCCAGCAGCCCGCGGCAGGGGGGGAACACTGAAGCTTTCTTT
NA	TRBV5-1	TRBJ1-6	TRBD1	CASRLTGQPKGHNSPLHF	TGCGCCAGCAGGCTGACGGGACAGCCAAAAGGTCATAATTCACCCCTCCACTTT
NA	TRBV5-1	TRBJ2-7	TRBD1	CASSPGQGALPTYEQYF	TGCGCCAGCAGCCCGGGACAGGGGGCCCTCCCTACCTACGAGCAGTACTTC
NA	TRBV19	TRBJ2-2	NA	CASRGSTWNTGELFF	TGTGCCAGTAGGGGATCGACTTGGAACACCGGGGAGCTGTTTTTT
NA	TRBV19	TRBJ2-1	NA	CASNPGWPSYNEQFF	TGTGCCAGCAATCCCGGATGGCCCTCCTACAATGAGCAGTTCTTC
few	TRBV19	TRBJ1-1	NA	CASSIRANTEAFF	TGTGCCAGTAGTATACGGGCGAACACTGAAGCTTTCTTT
NA	TRBV29-1	TRBJ1-2	NA	CSVEDPGQNYGYTF	TGCAGCGTTGAAGACCCGGGCCAGAACTATGGCTACACCTTC
NA	TRBV13	TRBJ1-6	TRBD1	CASSTRQGQRDSPLHF	TGTGCCAGCAGCACACGACAGGGCCAAAGGGATTCACCCCTCCACTTT
NA	TRBV5-4	TRBJ2-3	NA	CASSLARFTDTQYF	TGTGCCAGCAGCCTCGCCAGGTTCACAGATACGCAGTATTTT
NA	TRBV7-6	TRBJ2-2	NA	CASSLLVQNTGELFF	TGTGCCAGCAGCTTATTGGTTCAGAACACCGGGGAGCTGTTTTTT
NA	TRBV18	TRBJ1-3	NA	CASSPGSDRNTIYF	TGTGCCAGCTCACCCGGTTCGGACAGAAACACCATATATTTT
NA	TRBV19	TRBJ1-2	NA	CASQGIYGYTF	TGTGCCAGTCAGGGGATCTATGGCTACACCTTC
NA	TRBV29-1	TRBJ2-7	NA	CSVGQLDEQYF	TGCAGCGTCGGACAGTTGGACGAGCAGTACTTC
NA	TRBV5-1	TRBJ2-1	TRBD2	CASSWTGLIYNEQFF	TGCGCCAGCAGCTGGACGGGACTAATCTACAATGAGCAGTTCTTC
NA	TRBV28	TRBJ1-1	NA	CASSNAHRDPEAFF	TGTGCCAGCAGCAACGCACACAGGGACCCTGAAGCTTTCTTT
NA	TRBV6-5	TRBJ2-2	NA	CASTRGANTGELFF	TGTGCCAGCACCAGGGGCGCGAACACCGGGGAGCTGTTTTTT